This entry lists 18 T cell receptor beta chains sequenced from one sample in a study of blood T cell repertoires in COVID-19. Here immunoSEQ multiplex PCR was the method, and the copy in TCRdb shows in-frame clones only, minus some. The data hold 300,000 to 350,000 clones, with 70% to 90% observed a single time. Sequencing input: PBMCs or T cells enriched from blood (not recorded which). The source of these receptors is a man younger than 40 who had recovered from COVID-19.

This clone turned up a few times. The chain recombines TRBV15 with TRBJ2-6; weak D call: TRBD2 (5 bases). Trimming shortened V by 8 bases and J by 0 bases, and 20 bases separated the two germline ends. Germline values: CDR1 LNHNV, CDR2 YYDKDF (reference sequence). The CDR3 extends over 18 amino acids. CDR3 residues: CATGSQGIGSSGANVLTF. CDR3 DNA: TGTGCCACCGGGAGCCAAGGGATCGGATCCTCTGGGGCCAACGTCCTGACTTTC.

The chain joins TRBV7-9 to TRBJ1-5; 8 bases agree with TRBD1. V lost 4 bases, J lost 5 bases, and 4 bases stayed unmatched. Germline V lookup: CDR1 SEHNR, CDR2 FQNEAQ (reference sequence). The CDR3 runs to 14 residues. Here the CDR3 DNA reads TGTGCCAGCAGCTCAGACAGGGGCCATCAGCCCCAGCATTTT. This sequence encodes CASSSDRGHQPQHF. Full variable domain (rest looked up from reference TRBV7-9 and TRBJ1-5): DTGVSQNPRHKITKRGQNVTFRCDPISEHNRLYWYRQTLGQGPEFLTYFQNEAQLEKSRLLSDRFSAERPKGSFSTLEIQRTEQGDSAMYLCASSSDRGHQPQHFGDGTRLSIL.

The rearrangement uses TRBV7-9 and TRBJ1-4; TRBD1 matches at 9 bases. CDR3 length equals 15 residues. The J segment lost 7 bases and the V segment lost 5 bases, leaving 8 bases of the junction unmatched. Germline V CDR1 and CDR2: SEHNR, FQNEAQ (reference sequence). The CDR3, as DNA: TGTGCCAGCAGCCTCCTGGACAGGGGAGGTGAAAAACTGTTTTTT. Protein: CASSLLDRGGEKLFF.

In its sample, this clone was seen once. The rearrangement uses TRBV5-1 and TRBJ1-6, with D possibly being TRBD1 (5 bases). The CDR3 sequence is 14 residues long. CDR1 is SGHRS, CDR2 YFSETQ, per germline. Trimming took 0 bases from V and 5 from J, leaving 6 bases between them. Written as DNA, the CDR3 is TGCGCCAGCAGCTTGGAAGGGGATAATTCACCCCTCCACTTT. This codes for CASSLEGDNSPLHF.

The J gene is TRBJ1-5, the V gene TRBV2, with D tentatively TRBD1 (6 bases). Trimming took off 7 bases at V and 9 bases at J, with 25 bases between the two ends. Per germline, CDR1 SNHLY and CDR2 FYNNEI. The CDR3 extends over 16 amino acids. CDR3: CASTLGGPASVLPQHF. In DNA, the CDR3 is TGTGCCAGCACCTTGGGGGGGCCTGCCTCCGTTCTGCCCCAGCATTTT.

This clone has only a few counts. The rearrangement links TRBV5-6 to TRBJ2-7; a weak D match, TRBD1 (5 bases). CDR1 is SGHDT and CDR2 is YYEEEE in the germline V gene. The CDR3 loop spans 13 amino acids. The germline V and J ends were trimmed by 0 bases and 7 bases, with 11 bases remaining between them. The CDR3 loop reads CASSLVGLGEQYF. For the CDR3, the DNA is TGTGCCAGCAGCTTGGTGGGGCTCGGGGAGCAGTACTTC. Complete variable domain (other parts from reference TRBV5-6 and TRBJ2-7): DAGVTQSPTHLIKTRGQQVTLRCSPKSGHDTVSWYQQALGQGPQFIFQYYEEEERQRGNFPDRFSGHQFPNYSSELNVNALLLGDSALYLCASSLVGLGEQYFGPGTRLTVT.

The DNA for the CDR3 is TGTGCCAGCAGCTTAGGGGCAGGGACACAAGAGACCCAGTACTTC. This sequence encodes CASSLGAGTQETQYF. J is TRBJ2-5 and V is TRBV7-9; tentative D call: TRBD1 (6 bases). V was shortened by 1 base and J by 2 bases, with 11 bases between the two germline ends. Germline CDR1 is SEHNR and CDR2 is FQNEAQ (reference sequence). CDR3 length: 15 amino acids.

The chain uses TRBV19 and TRBJ1-1; D ambiguous. The CDR3 is made up of 11 amino acids. V was trimmed by 1 base and J by 7 bases, leaving 4 bases between them. Per the germline V gene, CDR1 is LNHDA and CDR2 is SQIVND (reference sequence). This chain's CDR3 is CASSIAVEAFF. The CDR3 DNA follows: TGTGCCAGTAGTATAGCGGTTGAAGCTTTCTTT.

The chain joins TRBV7-9 to TRBJ2-2; a weak D match, TRBD2 (5 bases). The CDR3 is 15 residues long. Trimming took off 6 bases at V and 0 bases at J, with 11 bases between the two ends. Per germline, CDR1 SEHNR and CDR2 FQNEAQ (reference sequence). The CDR3: CASRTRGSNTGELFF. CDR3 nucleotides: TGTGCCAGCAGAACCCGGGGATCGAACACCGGGGAGCTGTTTTTT.

V usage is TRBV11-1 and J usage is TRBJ2-7; D is perhaps TRBD1 (6 bases). CDR3 length: 15 amino acids. The ends were cut back, 2 bases at V and 7 bases at J, with 18 bases in the middle. Germline V gene sequence: CDR1 SGHAT, CDR2 FQDESV (reference sequence). CDR3 nucleotides: TGTGCCAGCAGCTTATTGGGACACAGAGGTTGGGAGCAGTACTTC. Residues: CASSLLGHRGWEQYF.

The chain recombines TRBV5-5 with TRBJ1-2, with 10 bases matching TRBD1. V gave up 3 bases and J gave up 4 bases; unmatched junction bases: 9. The CDR3 totals 16 residues. CDR1 and CDR2 from the germline V gene are SGHKS and YYEKEE (reference sequence). CDR3 DNA sequence: TGTGCCAGCAGCTCCCGGACAGGGGGAGGATCCTATGGCTACACCTTC. Encoded protein: CASSSRTGGGSYGYTF.

The chain employs TRBV20-1 and TRBJ2-6; 9 bases fit TRBD2. Germline-derived CDR1 and CDR2 are DFQATT and SNEGSKA (reference sequence). The CDR3 is made up of 15 amino acids. V trimming: 3 bases; J trimming: 4 bases; junction bases outside the gene matches: 4. The CDR3 DNA reads as TGCAGTGCTAGTGCGGGGGGGCCCGGGGCCAACGTCCTGACTTTC. Its translation is CSASAGGPGANVLTF.

This clone was found a few times. V usage is TRBV27 and J usage is TRBJ1-2; TRBD1 aligns across 7 bases. Germline V lookup: CDR1 MNHEY, CDR2 SMNVEV (reference sequence). The CDR3 runs 14 residues. The ends lost 4 bases at V and 6 bases at J; junction bases unmatched: 8. The CDR3 nucleotides read TGTGCCAGCAGTTACCTGACAGGGACGCATGGCTACACCTTC. It yields the protein CASSYLTGTHGYTF.

The rearrangement joins TRBV2 to TRBJ1-2; D not certain. Germline lookup yields CDR1 SNHLY and CDR2 FYNNEI. This CDR3 is built from 13 residues. V lost 1 base, J lost 0 bases, and 3 bases lay in between. The CDR3 loop is CASSEGANYGYTF. CDR3 nucleotide sequence: TGTGCCAGCAGTGAAGGAGCTAACTATGGCTACACCTTC.

The rearrangement uses TRBV7-6 and TRBJ2-3; 7 nucleotides match TRBD2. The CDR3 is 13 amino acids. Germline V CDR1 and CDR2: SGHVS, FNYEAQ. J lost 7 bases, V lost 4 bases, and 5 bases had no gene match. CDR3 loop: CASSSLLANTQYF. The CDR3 nucleotides read TGTGCCAGCAGCTCCCTACTAGCGAATACGCAGTATTTT.

The chain recombines TRBV29-1 with TRBJ2-2; D is unclear. The CDR3 contains 12 residues. V lost 4 bases and J lost 2, with 5 bases in between. Germline CDR1 reads SQVTM; CDR2 reads ANQGSEA. Written as DNA, the CDR3 is TGCAGCGTTGCTAGTAACACCGGGGAGCTGTTTTTT. The encoded protein is CSVASNTGELFF.

In its sample, this clone was seen a few times. The rearrangement links TRBV6-5 to TRBJ1-6; 8 bases are a match to TRBD1. Trimming took 6 bases from V and 9 from J; bases not matched to a gene: 10. The CDR3 is 15 amino acids. Germline assignment: CDR1 MNHEY and CDR2 SVGAGI. CDR3 DNA sequence: TGTGCCAGCAGGCCGGGACAGGTTTTCAGTTCACCCCTCCACTTT. It translates to CASRPGQVFSSPLHF.

The V and J genes are TRBV18 and TRBJ1-1, with 7 bases identical to TRBD1. V lost 4 bases, J lost 4 bases, and 6 bases stayed unmatched. The CDR3 contains 14 residues. Germline V CDR1 and CDR2: KGHSH, LQKENI. This CDR3 is CASSQGQMRTEAFF. In DNA, the CDR3 is TGTGCCAGCTCACAGGGACAGATGCGCACTGAAGCTTTCTTT.